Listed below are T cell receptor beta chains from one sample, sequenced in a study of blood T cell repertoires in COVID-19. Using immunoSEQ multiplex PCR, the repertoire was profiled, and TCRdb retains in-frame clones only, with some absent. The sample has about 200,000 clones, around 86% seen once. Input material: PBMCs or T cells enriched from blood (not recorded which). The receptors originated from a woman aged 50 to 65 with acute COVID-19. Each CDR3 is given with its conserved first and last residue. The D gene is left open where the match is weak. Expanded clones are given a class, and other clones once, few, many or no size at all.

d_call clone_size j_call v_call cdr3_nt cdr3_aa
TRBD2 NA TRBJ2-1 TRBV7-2 TGTGCCACGTCAACGAGCGGGAGGGCCTACAATGAGCAGTTCTTC CATSTSGRAYNEQFF
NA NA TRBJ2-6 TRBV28 TGTGCCAGCAGACCCGGGGGATCTGGGGCCAACGTCCTGACTTTC CASRPGGSGANVLTF
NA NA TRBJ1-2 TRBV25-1 TGTGCCAGCAGTGGGACAGTACATGGGAGTGGCTACACCTTC CASSGTVHGSGYTF
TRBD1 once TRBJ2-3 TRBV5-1 TGCGCCAGCAGCGTCCCCACAGGGGGCACAGATACGCAGTATTTT CASSVPTGGTDTQYF
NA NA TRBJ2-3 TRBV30 TGTGCCTGGACCCCGGGGGTCAGAGATACGCAGTATTTT CAWTPGVRDTQYF
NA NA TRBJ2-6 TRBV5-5 TGTGCCAGCAGCATAGGGGACTCTGGGGCCAACGTCCTGACTTTC CASSIGDSGANVLTF
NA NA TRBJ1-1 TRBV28 TGTGCCAGCAGAACCAGTCGGGGTAACACTGAAGCTTTCTTT CASRTSRGNTEAFF
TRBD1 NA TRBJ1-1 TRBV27 TGTGCCAGCATCCCGAACCTTGGGACAGCCAAAGGGGGGACTGAAGCTTTCTTT CASIPNLGTAKGGTEAFF
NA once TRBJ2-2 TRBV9 TGTGCCAGCAGCACCCGAGAGGCGGGGCCGAACACCGGGGAGCTGTTTTTT CASSTREAGPNTGELFF
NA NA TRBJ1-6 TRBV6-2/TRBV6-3 TGTGCCAGCAGTTCCCTAGCGCGGACACCCCTCCACTTT CASSSLARTPLHF
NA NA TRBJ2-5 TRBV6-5 TGTGCCAGCAGTCTCTCGGGGTGGCAAGAGACCCAGTACTTC CASSLSGWQETQYF
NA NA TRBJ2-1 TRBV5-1 TGCGCCAGCAGCTTGGTCGGCCTAGGTGCCAATGAGCAGTTCTTC CASSLVGLGANEQFF
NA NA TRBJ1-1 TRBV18 TGTGCCAGCTCACCACTGACGGGTGAAGCTTTCTTT CASSPLTGEAFF
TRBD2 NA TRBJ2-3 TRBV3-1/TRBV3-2 TGTGCCAGCAGCCCGACTTATGGTCGTGGACTAGGCACAGATACGCAGTATTTT CASSPTYGRGLGTDTQYF
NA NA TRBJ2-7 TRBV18 TGTGCCAGCTCACCCCGGGGAGATGGGTACGAGCAGTACTTC CASSPRGDGYEQYF
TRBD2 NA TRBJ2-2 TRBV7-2 TGTGCCAGCAGCTTAATGGCGGGGGGTAACACCGGGGAGCTGTTTTTT CASSLMAGGNTGELFF
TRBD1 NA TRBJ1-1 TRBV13 TGTGCCAGCAGCTTAGCCAGGGGGCGTCAGGCTTTCTTT CASSLARGRQAFF
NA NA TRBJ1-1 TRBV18 TGTGCCAGCTCACAAGGGGATAAAAGGAACACTGAAGCTTTCTTT CASSQGDKRNTEAFF
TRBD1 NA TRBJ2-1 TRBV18 TGTGCCAGCTCACCGGGACAGCCTTACAATGAGCAGTTCTTC CASSPGQPYNEQFF
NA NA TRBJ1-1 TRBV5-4 TGTGCCAGCAGCTTTTCGGTCCCTCCAGCTTTCTTT CASSFSVPPAFF